This passage covers 12 T cell receptor beta chains from one sample sequenced in a study of T cells in Graves' hyperthyroidism and ophthalmopathy. RNA transcripts gave rise to amplified TCR beta CDR3 regions. A first-round RT-PCR of the TCR CDR3 used the HTBI primer set. Using its own MiXCR run on the multiplex PCR reads, TCRdb lists one record per CDR3 protein. The sample carries approximately 380,000 distinct CDR3 sequences, under 20% recorded once. Source material: blood. The receptors were gathered from a man aged 18 to 35 with Graves' ophthalmopathy.

The table lists this clonotype with many counts. The chain has TRBV3-1 and TRBJ2-3; no definite D call. There are 17 residues in the CDR3. The V and J ends lost 2 bases and 2 bases respectively, with 17 bases between them. The germline CDR1 and CDR2 sequences are LGHDT and YNNKEL (reference sequence). This chain's CDR3 is CASSQWEPKRFTDTQYF. As DNA, the CDR3 is TGTGCCAGCAGCCAATGGGAACCCAAACGCTTCACAGATACGCAGTATTTT.

This clonotype has ten or more counts. CDR3 nucleotide sequence: TGTGCCAGCAGTCTTAGCGGGGGGGCAGGGGATACGCAGTATTTT. Translation gives CASSLSGGAGDTQYF. The chain recombines TRBV12-3 or TRBV12-4 with TRBJ2-3; 11 bases are a match to TRBD2. The junction had 7 bases not matched to a gene; V was cut back by 5 bases and J by 6 bases. This CDR3 contains 15 residues.

This clonotype has at least ten counts. The chain uses TRBV11-3 and TRBJ2-3, with 7 positions matching TRBD2. The CDR3 is made up of 14 amino acids. J was trimmed by 6 bases and V by 3 bases; bases with no gene match: 6. Germline V gene data show CDR1 as SGHNT and CDR2 as YENEEA. The CDR3 DNA follows: TGTGCCAGCAGCTTCAGCGGGGTCGGGGATACGCAGTATTTT. This sequence encodes CASSFSGVGDTQYF.

This chain links TRBV20-1 with TRBJ1-2, with D unresolved. From germline, CDR1 is DFQATT and CDR2 SNEGSKA (reference sequence). Between the trimmed V and J ends, which lost 3 bases and 7 bases, there was a span of 12 bases. The CDR3 consists of 12 residues. In DNA, the CDR3 is TGCAGTGCTAGTAACGGCTTGGGTGGCTACACCTTC. Residues: CSASNGLGGYTF.

Here the CDR3 reads CASRSGTGWNEKLFF. In DNA, the CDR3 is TGCGCCAGCAGATCCGGGACAGGCTGGAATGAAAAACTGTTTTTT. The chain carries TRBV5-1 and TRBJ1-4; TRBD1 agrees at 8 bases. The CDR3 loop spans 15 amino acids. Germline trimming cut 5 bases from V and 5 bases from J; bases unmatched to any gene: 8. CDR1 is SGHRS, CDR2 YFSETQ, per germline.

This clonotype was counted between two and nine times. V gene TRBV24-1 combines with J gene TRBJ1-1; D not certain. V lost 5 bases, J lost 5 bases, and 5 bases lay in between. CDR1 is KGHDR and CDR2 is SFDVKD in the germline V gene. This CDR3 has 11 amino acids. CDR3 sequence: CATSVGTEAFF. CDR3 DNA sequence: TGTGCCACCAGTGTGGGAACTGAAGCTTTCTTT.

This clonotype was found a few times. J is TRBJ1-2 and V is TRBV28; D is uncertain. Trimming took off 5 bases at V and 13 bases at J, with 14 bases between the two ends. The CDR3 covers 11 residues. Germline V CDR1 and CDR2: MDHEN, SYDVKM. CDR3 bases: TGTGCCAGCAGTCTAGACGGAGCAAGCACCTTC. This gives the protein CASSLDGASTF.

This clonotype was seen repeatedly, ten times or more. The V and J genes are TRBV28 and TRBJ1-4, with a weak D call TRBD1 (5 bases). In germline, CDR1 is MDHEN, CDR2 SYDVKM. The CDR3 covers 14 residues. Trimming took off 5 bases at V and 6 bases at J, with 13 bases between the two ends. CDR3 in DNA: TGTGCCAGCAGTGGGGGGACCATTTATGAAAAACTGTTTTTT. Protein: CASSGGTIYEKLFF. The variable domain in full, completed from reference TRBV28 and TRBJ1-4, reads DVKVTQSSRYLVKRTGEKVFLECVQDMDHENMFWYRQDPGLGLRLIYFSYDVKMKEKGDIPEGYSVSREKKERFSLILESASTNQTSMYLCASSGGTIYEKLFFGSGTQLSVL.

This clonotype has at least ten counts. The chain uses TRBV28 and TRBJ2-1; a weak D match, TRBD1 (6 bases). The CDR3 runs 15 residues. V was shortened by 8 bases and J by 7 bases, with 21 bases between the two germline ends. Germline V CDR1 and CDR2: MDHEN, SYDVKM. In nucleotides, the CDR3 is TGTGCCAGCGAGCCGAACAGGGCCCCGGGGAATGAGCAGTTCTTC. This translates into CASEPNRAPGNEQFF. Combining the CDR3 with reference TRBV28 and TRBJ2-1 gives the whole variable domain DVKVTQSSRYLVKRTGEKVFLECVQDMDHENMFWYRQDPGLGLRLIYFSYDVKMKEKGDIPEGYSVSREKKERFSLILESASTNQTSMYLCASEPNRAPGNEQFFGPGTRLTVL.

This clonotype was picked up a small number of times. This rearrangement joins TRBV5-1 to TRBJ1-4, with a tentative D call TRBD1 (5 bases). The CDR3 has 16 residues. The ends were cut back, 1 base at V and 4 bases at J, with 14 bases in the middle. The germline CDR1 and CDR2 sequences are SGHRS and YFSETQ. CDR3 amino acids: CASSLTYSGRNEKLFF. CDR3 sequence (DNA): TGCGCCAGCAGCTTGACCTACTCAGGGCGTAATGAAAAACTGTTTTTT.

In this sample, this clonotype turned up a few times. The chain employs TRBV2 and TRBJ1-3, with a weak D call TRBD1 (5 bases). Trimming pared 7 bases from V and 0 bases from J, leaving 10 bases between. This CDR3 spans 14 amino acids. Germline V gives CDR1 SNHLY, CDR2 FYNNEI. CDR3 sequence (DNA): TGTGCCAGCAAGAGACAGAGCTCTGGAAACACCATATATTTT. Translated, it gives CASKRQSSGNTIYF.

The chain joins TRBV20-1 to TRBJ2-2, with 9 bases fitting TRBD2. After removal of 1 base from V and 7 bases from J, the junction contained 10 bases not matched to a gene. This CDR3 has 16 amino acids. CDR1 is DFQATT and CDR2 is SNEGSKA in the germline V gene (reference sequence). CDR3: CSARGSGGILRGELFF. CDR3 sequence (DNA): TGCAGTGCTAGAGGCAGCGGGGGGATTCTTCGCGGGGAGCTGTTTTTT.